This TCR beta chain is from a study of blood T cell repertoires in COVID-19. Study-wide context: COVID-19 samples collected from the United States, Italy and Spain covered acute and convalescent phases. PBMCs, B-cell-depleted T cells, or T cells were the source of the cDNA or gDNA that made up the material.

Germline CDR1 is SQVTM and CDR2 is ANQGSEA. V lost 4 bases, J lost 3 bases, and 6 bases lay in between. This CDR3 spans 11 amino acids. Original analysis: Quantification of nucleated cells was approximated via reference gene primer amplification. Using immunoSEQ multiplex PCR, the repertoire was profiled, and TCRdb retains in-frame clones only, with some absent. That table is the source of V, J and clone size, and D and trimming were worked out from the DNA. Among some 70,000 clones listed, approximately 79% were seen once. This clone turned up a few times. Sequenced material: peripheral blood. This chain joins TRBV29-1 and TRBJ1-1; D gene unclear. The TCR sequence derives from a woman aged 50 to 60 with acute or convalescent COVID-19. CDR3 amino acids: CSVAVDTEAFF. In DNA, the CDR3 is TGCAGCGTTGCGGTGGACACTGAAGCTTTCTTT.